Presented here are 27 T cell receptor beta chains from one specimen sequenced in a study of cytomegalovirus exposure and HLA in healthy donors (dated by TCRdb to about 2017). Receptors were amplified or captured by the immunoSEQ multiplex PCR assay. The multiplex PCR relied on a mix of 60 forward primers for TCR Vbeta segments and 13 reverse primers for TCR Jbeta segments. Imported from immuneACCESS, the table was reduced by TCRdb to in-frame sequences with V and J called. These copies leave out some clones; in studies compared against another copy, an unresolved V gene accounts for under half, and the cause of the remainder is not known. The sample records about 140,000 clones, roughly 62% of which are singletons. Approximately 1.7% of the sample is held by the ten biggest clonotypes. Source material: PBMCs. These TCRs come from a male donor in good health and CMV-seronegative.

In this sample, this clone turned up a few times. The chain has TRBV11-2 and TRBJ2-7, with a tentative D call TRBD2 (6 bases). The CDR3 covers 15 residues. CDR1 is SGHAT and CDR2 is FQNNGV in the germline V gene. V lost 0 bases and J 2 bases, leaving 11 bases between the germline ends. CDR3 protein: CASSLDPGGTYEQYF. For the CDR3, the DNA is TGTGCCAGCAGCTTAGATCCTGGGGGGACCTACGAGCAGTACTTC.

V gene TRBV6-4 combines with J gene TRBJ2-3; 9 nucleotides align to TRBD2. This CDR3 has 14 residues. CDR1 is MRHNA, CDR2 SNTAGT, per germline. Trimming at V came to 4 bases and at J to 2 bases, leaving 1 base not matched to a gene. The CDR3 DNA reads as TGTGCCAGCAGTGGCGGGGGGGCCACAGATACGCAGTATTTT. It translates to CASSGGGATDTQYF.

This chain connects TRBV7-3 to TRBJ2-5; perhaps TRBD1 as D (5 bases). This CDR3 contains 14 residues. The germline CDR1 and CDR2 sequences are SGHTA and FQGTGA. The ends were cut back, 2 bases at V and 10 bases at J, with 17 bases in the middle. The CDR3 reads CASSLGHGFEVQYF. CDR3 nucleotides: TGTGCCAGCAGCTTAGGACACGGATTCGAGGTCCAGTACTTC.

This chain links TRBV11-2 with TRBJ2-1, with 8 nucleotides matching TRBD2. The CDR3 totals 15 residues. Trimming removed 6 bases from V and 6 bases from J; junction bases left unmatched: 10. Per germline, CDR1 SGHAT and CDR2 FQNNGV. The CDR3, as DNA: TGTGCCAGCAGTGTCAGCGGGGGTGGGGTCAATGAGCAGTTCTTC. Amino acids: CASSVSGGGVNEQFF.

This chain connects TRBV28 to TRBJ1-6; 7 nucleotides match TRBD1. CDR3 length equals 14 residues. Trimming removed 5 bases from V and 7 bases from J; junction bases left unmatched: 5. Germline CDR1 MDHEN, CDR2 SYDVKM. CDR3 nucleotides: TGTGCCAGCAGTAAAGGGACAGCAAATTCACCCCTCCACTTT. It is translated as CASSKGTANSPLHF.

The V and J genes are TRBV7-9 and TRBJ2-5, with 7 positions matching TRBD1. The CDR3 spans 15 residues. Unmatched junction bases numbered 8, after V lost 4 bases and J lost 3 bases. Germline CDR1 reads SEHNR; CDR2 reads FQNEAQ (reference sequence). This chain's CDR3 is CASSYRQGGEETQYF. The CDR3 DNA sequence: TGTGCCAGCAGCTACCGACAGGGTGGGGAAGAGACCCAGTACTTC.

The chain joins TRBV29-1 to TRBJ2-2; 15 bases agree with TRBD2. This CDR3 has 15 amino acids. Germline V gene sequence: CDR1 SQVTM, CDR2 ANQGSEA. J was trimmed by 1 base and V by 7 bases; bases with no gene match: 1. Written as DNA, the CDR3 is TGCAGCGGGGGACTAGCGGGGGGGAACACCGGGGAGCTGTTTTTT. This gives the protein CSGGLAGGNTGELFF.

J is TRBJ2-6 and V is TRBV5-1, with D unresolved. Germline V gene sequence: CDR1 SGHRS, CDR2 YFSETQ. This CDR3 spans 15 amino acids. Trimming cost V 3 bases and J 0 bases, with 7 bases left between them. The CDR3 region is CASSSFNSGANVLTF. In DNA, the CDR3 is TGCGCCAGCAGCTCCTTTAACTCTGGGGCCAACGTCCTGACTTTC.

The rearrangement links TRBV5-1 to TRBJ2-1; tentative D call: TRBD2 (5 bases). The CDR3 extends over 15 amino acids. Germline V gives CDR1 SGHRS, CDR2 YFSETQ. Deletions cut 0 bases from V and 6 bases from J, with 13 bases between. The DNA for the CDR3 is TGCGCCAGCAGCTTGGTCTCAGGAGGCCTCAATGAGCAGTTCTTC. Amino acids: CASSLVSGGLNEQFF.

The gene calls are TRBV2 and TRBJ2-5, with TRBD2 matching over 7 bases. V trimming: 10 bases; J trimming: 5 bases; junction bases outside the gene matches: 7. The germline V gene encodes CDR1 SNHLY and CDR2 FYNNEI. This CDR3 has 12 amino acids. The DNA of the CDR3 is TGTGCCATGAAACGGGACTATGAGACCCAGTACTTC. This sequence encodes CAMKRDYETQYF.

The chain joins TRBV2 to TRBJ1-6, with no clear D. Germline CDR1 is SNHLY and CDR2 is FYNNEI. The CDR3 spans 15 residues. V lost 2 bases and J lost 6, with 11 bases in between. CDR3 nucleotides: TGTGCCAGCAGTGAATGGCAAGTCATTAATTCACCCCTCCACTTT. It codes for CASSEWQVINSPLHF.

This clone was found once. This rearrangement joins TRBV6-5 to TRBJ2-2; D may be TRBD2 (6 bases). V lost 8 bases to trimming and J lost 0 bases, with 13 bases between them. CDR1 and CDR2 (germline): MNHEY, SVGAGI. This CDR3 spans 15 amino acids. CDR3: CASHPGGANTGELFF. Here the CDR3 DNA reads TGTGCCAGCCACCCCGGGGGTGCGAACACCGGGGAGCTGTTTTTT.

This clone was seen only a few times. The rearrangement uses TRBV7-9 and TRBJ1-1; tentative D call: TRBD1 (5 bases). Germline V gene lookup returns CDR1 SEHNR and CDR2 FQNEAQ (reference sequence). Deletions cut 8 bases from V and 4 bases from J, with 11 bases between. The CDR3 consists of 12 residues. CDR3 in amino acids: CASQGMRTEAFF. CDR3 in DNA: TGTGCCAGCCAGGGTATGCGCACTGAAGCTTTCTTT.

The V gene is TRBV18, the J gene TRBJ1-5, with D unclear. Germline CDR1 KGHSH, CDR2 LQKENI. The CDR3 spans 15 residues. Trimming took 6 bases from V and 0 from J, leaving 12 bases between them. The CDR3 reads CASSRYTNSNQPQHF. The CDR3 DNA reads TGTGCCAGCTCTCGTTACACGAATAGCAATCAGCCCCAGCATTTT.

The chain has TRBV7-9 and TRBJ1-1; no reliable D call. The CDR3 loop spans 12 amino acids. From germline, CDR1 is SEHNR and CDR2 FQNEAQ (reference sequence). V was clipped by 3 bases and J by 10 bases, with 12 bases between them. CDR3 sequence: CASSFEGRRAFF. The CDR3 nucleotides read TGTGCCAGCAGCTTCGAGGGAAGGAGAGCTTTCTTT.

The chain employs TRBV6-1 and TRBJ1-4; perhaps TRBD1 as D (6 bases). Trimming removed 7 bases at V and 3 bases at J, with 15 bases between. CDR1 is MNHNS, CDR2 SASEGT, per germline. The CDR3 totals 15 residues. As DNA, the CDR3 is TGTGCCAGCAACCCTGGTGGGACACCTAATGAAAAACTGTTTTTT. Translating gives CASNPGGTPNEKLFF.

As concerns this clone: Other DNA sequences within the sample encode an identical CDR3. The chain uses TRBV27 and TRBJ1-1, with D unresolved. V was shortened by 3 bases and J by 0 bases, with 8 bases between the two germline ends. Germline CDR1 and CDR2: MNHEY and SMNVEV (reference sequence). The CDR3 loop spans 14 amino acids. The CDR3 DNA is TGTGCCAGCAGTTTCGGAGGGCTGAACACTGAAGCTTTCTTT. It codes for CASSFGGLNTEAFF.

V gene TRBV2 combines with J gene TRBJ1-5; D is unresolved. The CDR3 length is 14 residues. From germline, CDR1 is SNHLY and CDR2 FYNNEI. V lost 3 bases and J lost 2, with 8 bases in between. CDR3 DNA sequence: TGTGCCAGCAGTGAGAGAGCCGGCAATCAGCCCCAGCATTTT. Protein sequence: CASSERAGNQPQHF.

The rearrangement links TRBV7-2 to TRBJ1-1, with a tentative D call TRBD1 (6 bases). Germline assignment: CDR1 SGHTA and CDR2 FQGNSA. The ends were cut back, 6 bases at V and 4 bases at J, with 12 bases in the middle. This CDR3 spans 13 amino acids. CDR3 sequence (DNA): TGTGCCAGCAGGAAACAGGGCATCACTGAAGCTTTCTTT. This sequence encodes CASRKQGITEAFF. The variable domain in full, with the rest retrieved from reference TRBV7-2 and TRBJ1-1, is GAGVSQSPSNKVTEKGKDVELRCDPISGHTALYWYRQSLGQGLEFLIYFQGNSAPDKSGLPSDRFSAERTGGSVSTLTIQRTQQEDSAVYLCASRKQGITEAFFGQGTRLTVV.

V gene TRBV7-7 combines with J gene TRBJ2-5; a possible D gene is TRBD1 (6 bases). CDR1 is SSHAT, CDR2 FNYEAQ, per germline (reference sequence). The V end was cut by 2 bases, the J end by 4 bases, with 8 bases between. The CDR3 is 13 amino acids. CDR3 region: CASSLQGRETQYF. In DNA form, the CDR3 reads TGTGCCAGCAGCTTACAGGGGAGAGAGACCCAGTACTTC.

CDR3 protein: CASSLLAETQYF. CDR3 coding DNA: TGTGCCAGCAGCTTACTAGCGGAGACCCAGTACTTC. The chain joins TRBV7-9 to TRBJ2-5; D perhaps matches TRBD2 (6 bases). V shed 2 bases and J shed 5 bases, with 6 bases lying between them. This CDR3 comprises 12 residues. The V gene's germline CDR1 is SEHNR and CDR2 FQNEAQ (reference sequence).

This clone was observed a handful of times. The chain combines TRBV29-1 with TRBJ2-1; D is ambiguous. Trimming took 4 bases from V and 5 from J, leaving 18 bases between them. There are 15 residues in the CDR3. CDR1 and CDR2 from the germline V gene are SQVTM and ANQGSEA. CDR3 sequence: CSVAASGRRNNEQFF. The DNA for the CDR3 is TGCAGCGTTGCGGCCTCAGGCCGTCGGAACAATGAGCAGTTCTTC.

The chain recombines TRBV28 with TRBJ2-7, with 7 bases identical to TRBD2. There are 16 residues in the CDR3. The V gene end was trimmed by 1 base and the J gene end by 6 bases; junction bases not matched to a gene: 12. Germline CDR1 is MDHEN and CDR2 is SYDVKM. The CDR3 DNA reads TGTGCCAGCAGTTTATTAACGGGAGGCCCTCGGGGCGAGCAGTACTTC. Protein sequence: CASSLLTGGPRGEQYF.

The genes are TRBV5-6 and TRBJ2-3; TRBD2 aligns across 9 bases. Germline V gene sequence: CDR1 SGHDT, CDR2 YYEEEE. The V gene end was trimmed by 0 bases and the J gene end by 2 bases; junction bases not matched to a gene: 7. This CDR3 contains 17 residues. The CDR3 DNA follows: TGTGCCAGCAGCTTGGCCGTGAGCGGGGGGATCACAGATACGCAGTATTTT. Protein sequence: CASSLAVSGGITDTQYF.

V and J are TRBV7-2 and TRBJ1-1, with D perhaps TRBD1 (5 bases). CDR3 size: 14 residues. The germline CDR1 and CDR2 sequences are SGHTA and FQGNSA. The V end lost 5 bases, the J end lost 0 bases, and 10 bases lay between the germline ends. CDR3 protein: CASSLPTVNTEAFF. The CDR3 region has the DNA TGTGCCAGCAGCCTACCGACAGTGAACACTGAAGCTTTCTTT.

V is TRBV5-8 and J is TRBJ1-6; D might be TRBD1 (6 bases). V was clipped by 6 bases and J by 10 bases, with 23 bases between them. This CDR3 is 16 amino acids long. Germline lookup yields CDR1 SGHTS and CDR2 YDEGEE. CDR3 sequence: CASTPVGSGGRSPLHF. The CDR3, as DNA: TGTGCCAGCACCCCAGTCGGCTCCGGGGGGCGATCACCCCTCCACTTT.

This clone was detected a few times. This chain connects TRBV11-1 to TRBJ2-7, with D tentatively TRBD1 (6 bases). The V gene's germline CDR1 is SGHAT and CDR2 FQDESV (reference sequence). Trimming pared 4 bases from V and 4 bases from J, leaving 11 bases between. The CDR3 spans 13 residues. The CDR3 is CASSSGQHYEQYF. In DNA form, the CDR3 reads TGTGCCAGCAGCTCCGGACAGCATTACGAGCAGTACTTC.